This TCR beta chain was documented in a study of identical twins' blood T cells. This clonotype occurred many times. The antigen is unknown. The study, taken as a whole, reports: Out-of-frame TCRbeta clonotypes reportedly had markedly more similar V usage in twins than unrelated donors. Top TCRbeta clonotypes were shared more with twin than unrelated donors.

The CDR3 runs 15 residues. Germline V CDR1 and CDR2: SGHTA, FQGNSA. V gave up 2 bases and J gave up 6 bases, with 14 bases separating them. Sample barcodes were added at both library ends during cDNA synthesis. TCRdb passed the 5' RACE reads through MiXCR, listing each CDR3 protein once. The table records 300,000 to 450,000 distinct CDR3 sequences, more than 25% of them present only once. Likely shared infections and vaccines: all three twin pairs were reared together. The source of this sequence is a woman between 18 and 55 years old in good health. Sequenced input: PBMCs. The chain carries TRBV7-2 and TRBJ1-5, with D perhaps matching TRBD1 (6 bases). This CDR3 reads CASSLTRGWGQPQHF. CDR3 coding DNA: TGTGCCAGCAGCTTAACGAGGGGGTGGGGTCAGCCCCAGCATTTT.